Sequencing of this T cell receptor beta chain was carried out in a study of human CD8 memory T cell subsets. The V segment lost 0 bases and the J segment 6 bases; nucleotides outside the gene matches: 3. CDR3 length: 15 residues. Germline V gene data show CDR1 as SGHTA and CDR2 as FQGNSA. UMI-labeled 5' RACE was the method by which TCR beta libraries were made. TCRdb fed the 5' RACE reads into MiXCR, producing one record per CDR3 protein. The data hold under 10,000 distinct CDR3 sequences, with 3.9% observed a single time. From buffy coats of healthy donors, the PBMC were obtained. The RNA's source was duplicate vials of over 140,000 sorted CD8+ T cells per subset. Concerning this clonotype: Its specificity is not known.

Findings and limits, study-wide: Diversity, measured as normalized Shannon-Wiener diversity, was similarly high in stem-like memory and precursor exhausted T cells. Effector memory cells did not share this. Minimal repertoire overlap was seen between stem-like memory T cells and precursor exhausted T cells.

This chain connects TRBV7-2 to TRBJ1-3; 9 nucleotides agree with TRBD1. This receptor was obtained from a human donor in good health. Sequencing used CD8+ T cells from PBMCs. CDR3 residues: CASSLAGQGANTIYF. DNA of the CDR3: TGTGCCAGCAGCTTAGCGGGACAGGGTGCAAACACCATATATTTT.